This T cell receptor beta chain emerged from a study of T cell clonality in common variable immunodeficiency. Overall study findings and caveats: Fewer TCRbeta clones were shared among CVID subjects than controls.

The CDR3 length is 17 residues. Unmatched junction bases numbered 6, after V lost 6 bases and J lost 0 bases. Germline V lookup: CDR1 MDHEN, CDR2 SYDVKM. Patients and controls were mostly of Caucasian heritage. Heparinized whole blood, 5 to 8 ml, came from each donor. This clone was counted many times. Antigen unknown. The CDR3 goes on 3 residues after the read ends, and that part is filled in from the germline J gene. Assay used: immunoSEQ multiplex PCR; TCRdb lists only in-frame clones, some missing. In total the sample includes tens of thousands of clones, none of them seen once. Sequencing used peripheral blood mononuclear cells. The chain employs TRBV28 and TRBJ2-1, with TRBD2 matching over 12 bases. The TCR was taken from a person aged 18 to 70 in good health. Partial CDR3 DNA: TGTGCCAGCAGACCCGGACTAGCGGGACCCTCCTACAATGAG. It translates to CASRPGLAGPSYNE. The whole CDR3 is CASRPGLAGPSYNEQFF.